The text below deals with one TCR beta chain. CDR1 is MGHRA and CDR2 is YSYEKL in the germline V gene. The length of the CDR3 is 16 residues. Between the trimmed V and J ends, which lost 0 bases and 5 bases, there was a span of 15 bases. Those enrolled, adults aged roughly 18 to 95 years, came from under 25 US areas. Original methodology: For nucleated cells, counts were estimated from reference gene primer amplification. The protocol was immunoSEQ multiplex PCR, while the TCRdb copy is restricted to in-frame clones and leaves out a portion. V and J calls and clone size are copied from that table; D and trimming were computed from the DNA. The data contain 300,000 to 400,000 clones, approximately 90% of them singletons. The data were taken from a study of blood T cell repertoires in COVID-19. Study-level information: Researchers got acute and convalescent COVID-19 samples from the United States, Italy and Spain. PBMCs, B-cell-depleted T cells, or T cells were the source of the cDNA or gDNA that made up the material.

Sequences were obtained from PBMCs or T cells enriched from blood (not recorded which). The TCR was taken from a woman aged 25 to 39 with acute COVID-19. This chain joins TRBV4-1 and TRBJ2-3, with D perhaps matching TRBD2 (6 bases). For the CDR3, the DNA is TGCGCCAGCAGCCAAGATATTGGCGGGGTCGGAGATACGCAGTATTTT. Its translation is CASSQDIGGVGDTQYF.